This T cell receptor (beta chain) stems from a study of tumor-infiltrating lymphocytes in primary liver carcinoma. The study, taken as a whole, reports: It was observed that only about 8-25% of the top clones appeared in every one of the five tumor regions.

Starting material of 500 ng total RNA yielded TCR beta cDNA via a constant-region primer. Three-round nested multiplex PCR performed with slightly modified ARM-PCR produced the TCR beta libraries. TCRdb re-analysed the multiplex PCR reads in MiXCR, keeping a single row per CDR3 protein. The sample consists of tens of thousands of distinct CDR3 sequences, nearly 70% of them appearing once. Both RNA and DNA were isolated together from about 21-30 mg of bulk tissue that had not been sorted. Each sampled tumor had five separate regions taken from it. On this clonotype itself: Its target is unknown. A read error may produce the germline difference seen at one junction end.

The TCR originated in a man between 35 and 55 years old with primary liver carcinoma and hepatitis B virus infection. Sequenced sample: liver tumor tissue from sampling region 4. Noted subset: tumor region T4, right-lateral pole.

This CDR3 reads CASSQGRGVYNGQFF. The CDR3 DNA reads as TGTGCCAGCAGCCAAGGACGGGGGGTATACAATGGGCAGTTCTTT. The chain couples TRBV4-2 to TRBJ2-1, with TRBD2 matching 7 bases. CDR1 and CDR2 from the germline V gene are LGHNA and YNFKEQ. CDR3 length: 15 amino acids.